This T cell receptor (beta chain) was identified in a study of blood T cell repertoires in COVID-19. Whole-study context: Donors in the United States, Italy and Spain gave samples during acute or convalescent COVID-19.

This clone was seen more than once but under ten times. V lost 5 bases, J lost 5 bases, and 11 bases stayed unmatched. Germline V gene lookup returns CDR1 SGHDT and CDR2 YYEEEE. The CDR3 runs to 16 residues. Some clones are missing from TCRdb's copy, which holds only in-frame ones; the method was immunoSEQ multiplex PCR. This table holds approximately 50,000 clones, roughly 84% found once. This chain uses TRBV5-6 with TRBJ2-3; 10 nucleotides align to TRBD1. The clonotype originates from a man aged 45 to 65 with active COVID-19. Sequencing was performed on peripheral blood. The CDR3: CASSRGAGQGQDTQYF. CDR3 sequence (DNA): TGTGCCAGCAGTCGGGGCGCGGGACAGGGGCAAGATACGCAGTATTTT.